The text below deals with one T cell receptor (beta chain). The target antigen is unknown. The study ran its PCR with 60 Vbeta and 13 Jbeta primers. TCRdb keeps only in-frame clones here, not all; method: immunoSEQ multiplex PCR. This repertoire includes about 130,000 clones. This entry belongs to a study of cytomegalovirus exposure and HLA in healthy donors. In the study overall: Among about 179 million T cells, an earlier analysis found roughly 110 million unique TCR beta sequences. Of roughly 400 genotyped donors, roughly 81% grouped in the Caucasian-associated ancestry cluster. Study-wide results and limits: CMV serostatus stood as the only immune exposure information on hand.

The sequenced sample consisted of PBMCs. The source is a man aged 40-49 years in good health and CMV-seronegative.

The CDR3 bases are TGTGCCAGCAGTTTAGGACAGGGGGTAGGAAGCGAGTACTTC. Protein product: CASSLGQGVGSEYF. The rearrangement joins TRBV2 to TRBJ2-5; 10 bases line up with TRBD1. CDR3 length equals 14 residues. V gave up 5 bases and J gave up 12 bases; unmatched junction bases: 12. The germline V gene has CDR1 SNHLY and CDR2 FYNNEI.